Following are 2 T cell receptor beta chains from one sample sequenced in a study of cytomegalovirus exposure and HLA in healthy donors. PCR used 60 Vbeta primers and 13 Jbeta primers. The data were produced by immunoSEQ multiplex PCR, yet TCRdb's version contains in-frame clones alone and is incomplete. The table lists roughly 190,000 clones, roughly 73% of them singletons. The sequenced sample consisted of PBMCs. These receptors all stem from a woman aged 25 to 39 in good health and CMV-seronegative.

This clone was observed a few times. V usage is TRBV10-3 and J usage is TRBJ1-1; unclear D gene. The CDR3 has 14 residues. From germline, CDR1 is ENHRY and CDR2 SYGVKD. V shed 8 bases and J shed 6 bases, with 19 bases lying between them. The CDR3 DNA follows: TGTGCCATCTCCCCCGGGCCAGGAGGATCTGAAGCTTTCTTT. Protein: CAISPGPGGSEAFF.

This chain uses TRBV19 with TRBJ1-1, with 7 bases lining up with TRBD1. The CDR3 loop spans 12 amino acids. Unmatched junction bases numbered 8, after V lost 8 bases and J lost 8 bases. Germline V lookup: CDR1 LNHDA, CDR2 SQIVND (reference sequence). The CDR3 bases are TGTGCCAGTGCGGTAGACAGGGCGGAAGCTTTCTTT. It encodes CASAVDRAEAFF.